This TCR beta chain was recorded in a study of tumor and adjacent non-tumor tissue in lung cancer. A modified ARM-PCR protocol with three rounds of nested PCR amplified TCRbeta. From the multiplex PCR reads, TCRdb called clonotypes with MiXCR, one entry per CDR3 protein. Of 98,000 or so distinct CDR3 sequences in the sample, roughly 80% are singletons; the top ten hold roughly 29%. In regard to this clonotype: One end of the junction fails to match germline, which may point to a read error.

This sample's RNA came from whole unsorted tissue. More than 3 cm separated this lung sample from the edge of the tumor. The CDR3 spans 14 residues. CDR1 and CDR2 (germline): SEHNR, FQNEAQ (reference sequence). The source is a man in his 60s with small cell lung cancer. Sequenced input: distant non-tumor lung tissue. The V call is TRBV7-9, the J call TRBJ2-3, with D possibly matching TRBD2 (6 bases). The CDR3 DNA reads TGTGCAAGCAGCTCAACGGGAGAAGGTTTTCCGCAGTATTTT. It specifies CASSSTGEGFPQYF.